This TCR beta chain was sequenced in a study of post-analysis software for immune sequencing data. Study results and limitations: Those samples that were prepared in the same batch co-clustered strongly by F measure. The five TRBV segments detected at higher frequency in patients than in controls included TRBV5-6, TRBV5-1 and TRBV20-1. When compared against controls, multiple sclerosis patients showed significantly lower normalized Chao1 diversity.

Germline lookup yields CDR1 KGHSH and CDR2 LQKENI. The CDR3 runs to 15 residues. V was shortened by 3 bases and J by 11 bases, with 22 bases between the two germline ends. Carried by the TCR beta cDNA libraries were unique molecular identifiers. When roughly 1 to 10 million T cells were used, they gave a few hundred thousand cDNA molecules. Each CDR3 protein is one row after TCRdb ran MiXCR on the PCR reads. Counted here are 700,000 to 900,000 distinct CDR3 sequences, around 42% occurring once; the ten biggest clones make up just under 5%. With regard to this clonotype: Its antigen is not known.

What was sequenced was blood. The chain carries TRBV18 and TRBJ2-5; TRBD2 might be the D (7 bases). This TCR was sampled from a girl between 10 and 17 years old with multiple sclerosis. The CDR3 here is CASSPPTAGDYDQYF. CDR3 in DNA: TGTGCCAGCTCACCCCCAACGGCAGGGGACTACGATCAGTACTTC.